Detailed here is one TCR beta chain. Its target is not known. Clones were sequenced by immunoSEQ multiplex PCR, and TCRdb holds only the in-frame ones, with some missing. This table holds 120,000 or so clones, roughly 93% found once. Germline V CDR1 and CDR2: MDHEN, SYDVKM. The CDR3 consists of 12 residues. V dropped 8 bases and J dropped 7; count of bases not matched to a gene: 7. The data derive from a study of graft-versus-host responses after intestinal transplantation. About the research overall: Transplants given to recipients were multivisceral, liver-intestinal, or isolated intestinal. Every one of the recipients received anti-thymocyte globulin induction and afterwards took tacrolimus and steroids for 3 to 4 years.

V and J are TRBV28 and TRBJ1-2; TRBD1 matches 7 bases. Sequencing was performed on unstimulated CD8+ T cells sorted from spleen or lymph node cells, taken before intestinal transplant. The sequence was collected from a human donor who received an intestinal transplant. CDR3 amino acids: CASRQGERGYTF. The CDR3 DNA reads TGTGCCAGCCGACAGGGCGAACGTGGCTACACCTTC.